The rows below give T cell receptor beta chains drawn from one sample of a study of Ad26.COV2.S vaccination and SARS-CoV-2 variants. The assay was immunoSEQ multiplex PCR, and TCRdb's table has in-frame clones only and misses some. The sample has 380,000 or so clones, about nine tenths seen once; the top ten hold around 6.6%. The sample was peripheral blood, taken in a trial of Ad26.COV2.S vaccine versus placebo. Receptors originate from a person aged 18-65 years who received the Ad26.COV2.S COVID-19 vaccine or a placebo. The CDR3 runs from the conserved cysteine through the conserved F or W. Each record gives: J gene, clone size, V gene, D gene, CDR3 protein. The D gene is left open where the match is weak. Clone size appears in some rows only: once, few, many, or a class for an expanded clone.

J gene: TRBJ1-2
clone size: NA
V gene: TRBV7-9
D gene: NA
CDR3 protein: CASSLPGRTSNYGYTF

J gene: TRBJ1-6
clone size: NA
V gene: TRBV4-1
D gene: NA
CDR3 protein: CASSPRVTVNSPLHF

J gene: TRBJ1-5
clone size: NA
V gene: TRBV27
D gene: TRBD1
CDR3 protein: CASSFTTGDNQPQHF

J gene: TRBJ2-7
clone size: NA
V gene: TRBV6-2/TRBV6-3
D gene: NA
CDR3 protein: CASSPGLVGSYEQYF

J gene: TRBJ1-2
clone size: few
V gene: TRBV7-9
D gene: TRBD1
CDR3 protein: CASSVTGDYGYTF

J gene: TRBJ1-2
clone size: NA
V gene: TRBV3-1/TRBV3-2
D gene: NA
CDR3 protein: CASSLRSGQEAYGYTF

J gene: TRBJ1-2
clone size: NA
V gene: TRBV25-1
D gene: TRBD1
CDR3 protein: CASSENGGQGSNYGYTF

J gene: TRBJ1-5
clone size: NA
V gene: TRBV9
D gene: NA
CDR3 protein: CASSAGGGSNQPQHF

J gene: TRBJ1-2
clone size: NA
V gene: TRBV28
D gene: NA
CDR3 protein: CASRKAGGGANYGYTF

J gene: TRBJ1-1
clone size: NA
V gene: TRBV19
D gene: NA
CDR3 protein: CASSIDPSGRGTEAFF

J gene: TRBJ2-2
clone size: NA
V gene: TRBV6-2/TRBV6-3
D gene: TRBD1
CDR3 protein: CASSSGQVHTGELFF

J gene: TRBJ1-1
clone size: NA
V gene: TRBV9
D gene: NA
CDR3 protein: CASSRSPTENTEAFF

J gene: TRBJ2-3
clone size: NA
V gene: TRBV24-1
D gene: TRBD1
CDR3 protein: CATSDPVQGRTDTQYF

J gene: TRBJ1-5
clone size: few
V gene: TRBV27
D gene: NA
CDR3 protein: CASSLFHSGVSNQPQHF

J gene: TRBJ2-4
clone size: NA
V gene: TRBV28
D gene: NA
CDR3 protein: CASSMRVRGENIQYF

J gene: TRBJ1-4
clone size: NA
V gene: TRBV18
D gene: NA
CDR3 protein: CASSPGLGEKLFF

J gene: TRBJ1-1
clone size: once
V gene: TRBV12-3/TRBV12-4
D gene: NA
CDR3 protein: CAIASRVETFF

J gene: TRBJ2-5
clone size: NA
V gene: TRBV6-6
D gene: TRBD2
CDR3 protein: CASSPLGRGGQETQYF

J gene: TRBJ2-7
clone size: NA
V gene: TRBV3-1/TRBV3-2
D gene: NA
CDR3 protein: CASVPGPGRGYGYEQYF

J gene: TRBJ2-4
clone size: NA
V gene: TRBV30
D gene: NA
CDR3 protein: CAWTPGRKNIQYF

J gene: TRBJ2-5
clone size: NA
V gene: TRBV19
D gene: NA
CDR3 protein: CASSPLEGSETQYF

J gene: TRBJ2-7
clone size: NA
V gene: TRBV29-1
D gene: TRBD1
CDR3 protein: CSAGTDSYEQYF